This T cell receptor beta chain derives from a study of CD8+ T cells in alopecia areata. Extraction of RNA preceded its reverse transcription into cDNA, which served as the sequencing template. Method: immunoSEQ multiplex PCR; TCRdb's copy keeps in-frame clones and lacks some. The table shows over 150,000 clones, with roughly three fifths occurring only once. This clone was observed a handful of times. Its specificity is unknown. Whole-study findings and limits: Mouse data revealed clearer TCR sharing than patient data did, a gap possibly tied to HLA. Sequence data from scalp samples additionally include resident alphabeta T cells of normal skin. Higher clonality and more expanded CD8+ clones appeared in lesional than normal scalp.

Cell sorting on a FACSAria was used to separate CD4+ and CD8+ T cells from the PBMCs. Sequenced: CD8+ T cells sorted from blood. The sequence was collected from a human donor in good health.

For the CDR3, the DNA is TGCAGCGCTAGGACAGGGGCGAACACTGAAGCTTTCTTT. Protein product: CSARTGANTEAFF. This chain links TRBV29-1 with TRBJ1-1; 9 nucleotides line up with TRBD1. Germline trimming cut 7 bases from V and 1 base from J; bases unmatched to any gene: 4. Germline CDR1 SQVTM, CDR2 ANQGSEA. CDR3 length: 13 residues. Supplemented by reference TRBV29-1 and TRBJ1-1, the full variable domain reads SAVISQKPSRDICQRGTSLTIQCQVDSQVTMMFWYRQQPGQSLTLIATANQGSEATYESGFVIDKFPISRPNLTFSTLTVSNMSPEDSSIYLCSARTGANTEAFFGQGTRLTVV.